This T cell receptor (beta chain) came from a study of vaccination and CD4 T cells after COVID-19. Note on this clonotype: What it binds is unknown.

The CDR3 is 15 residues long. In germline, CDR1 is SGHTA, CDR2 FQGNSA. The J segment lost 3 bases and the V segment lost 5 bases, leaving 7 bases of the junction unmatched. Sequencing of cultured CD4+ T cell DNA used the Oncomine TCR Beta short-read assay. TCRdb re-derived calls from the PCR reads in MiXCR, one entry per CDR3 protein. This table holds around 20,000 distinct CDR3 sequences, approximately 40% found once. The treatment is: approximately nine-day PBMC culture with coronavirus spike peptide pools or control peptides (ViraFEST assay). Via ViraFEST, peptide pools expanded antigen-specific T cells before TCR sequencing.

This receptor was identified in a human donor who had recovered from COVID-19. V and J are TRBV7-2 and TRBJ2-7, with TRBD2 matching over 10 bases. The sequences come from CD4+ T cells from blood, cultured in vitro, collected before SARS-CoV-2 vaccination. DNA for the CDR3: TGTGCCAGCAGCCAAGAGCGGGGGGGCCGCTACGAGCAGTACTTC. Translating gives CASSQERGGRYEQYF.